This T cell receptor beta chain appears in the sequencing data of a study of cytomegalovirus exposure and HLA in healthy donors. Study results and caveats: The study reported that TCR beta sequences accurately predicted HLA-A and HLA-B alleles in most subjects. Despite most TCR sequences being rare, some public TCRs occurred in many donors. The authors later linked a missense DCLRE1C variant to TCR beta V- and J-gene trimming. Productive status was seen about 90% or about 30% of the time for most TCR beta V segments in an earlier analysis.

PCR was performed using 60 Vbeta and 13 Jbeta primers. Clones were sequenced by immunoSEQ multiplex PCR, and TCRdb holds only the in-frame ones, with some missing. This table holds roughly 65,000 clones, almost 70% found once. The CDR3 length is 13 residues. In germline, CDR1 is GTSNPN, CDR2 SVGIG (reference sequence). V was shortened by 1 base and J by 5 bases, with 9 bases between the two germline ends. As to this clone: Its antigen is still unknown.

The source of this sequence is a man in his forties or fifties in good health and CMV-seropositive. This rearrangement joins TRBV30 to TRBJ1-5; D remains unclear. Sequenced sample: PBMCs. CDR3 nucleotide sequence: TGTGCCTGGAGTGACATCCAGGATCAGCCCCAGCATTTT. This translates into CAWSDIQDQPQHF.